There are a few counts of the clone carrying this T cell receptor beta chain. Its specificity is not known. V was clipped by 4 bases and J by 6 bases; unmatched bases: 5. The CDR3 runs 14 residues. CDR1 and CDR2 from the germline V gene are SNHLY and FYNNEI. Each CDR3 protein is one row after TCRdb ran MiXCR on the 5' RACE reads. Altogether fewer than 400,000 distinct CDR3 sequences are present, around a tenth being singletons, with the ten largest covering 3% to 3.5%. This sample stems from a study of T cells after yellow fever vaccination. Across the whole study: The SMART-Seq v4 Ultra Low Input method served to prepare the low-cell-number fractions. Study results and caveats: One caveat is that FACS-sorted repertoires could contain abundant clonotypes contaminating from the bulk population. Primary-vaccination clones mostly resurfaced post-booster (96% CD4, approximately 90% CD8).

This material consisted of CD4+ T cells sorted from PBMCs, taken 45 days after the yellow fever booster vaccination. This sequence originates from a man younger than 35 who received the YFV17D yellow fever vaccine. This chain joins TRBV2 and TRBJ1-4, with 7 nucleotides matching TRBD1. The CDR3 reads CASSATGPYEKLFF. The CDR3 nucleotides are TGTGCCAGCAGTGCGACAGGGCCTTATGAAAAACTGTTTTTT.